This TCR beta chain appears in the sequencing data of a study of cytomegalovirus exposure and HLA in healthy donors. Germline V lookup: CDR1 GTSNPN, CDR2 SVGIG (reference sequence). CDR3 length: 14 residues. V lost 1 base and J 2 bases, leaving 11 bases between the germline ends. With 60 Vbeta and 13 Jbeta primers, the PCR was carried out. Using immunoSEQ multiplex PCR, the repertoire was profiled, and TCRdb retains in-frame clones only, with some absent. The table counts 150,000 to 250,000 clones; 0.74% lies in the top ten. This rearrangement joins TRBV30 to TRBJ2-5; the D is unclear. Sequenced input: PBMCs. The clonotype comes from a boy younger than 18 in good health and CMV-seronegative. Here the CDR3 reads CAWSAPPGQETQYF. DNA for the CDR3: TGTGCCTGGAGTGCACCCCCCGGGCAAGAGACCCAGTACTTC.